A single sample is the source of the 10 T cell receptor beta chains below, sequenced in a study of cytomegalovirus exposure and HLA in healthy donors. The PCR contained 60 Vbeta and 13 Jbeta primers. The protocol was immunoSEQ multiplex PCR, while the TCRdb copy is restricted to in-frame clones and leaves out a portion. The profile shows 150,000 or so clones, around four fifths of them singletons. Input material: PBMCs. The receptors stem from a man aged 18 to 30 in good health and CMV-seronegative.

The chain employs TRBV7-2 and TRBJ2-3; D is possibly TRBD2 (6 bases). The V gene's germline CDR1 is SGHTA and CDR2 FQGNSA. The CDR3 covers 16 residues. Trimming left V 0 bases short and J 0 bases short, with 10 bases between. The CDR3 reads CASSLAGGRSTDTQYF. DNA of the CDR3: TGTGCCAGCAGCTTAGCGGGGGGTAGGAGCACAGATACGCAGTATTTT.

This clone appeared a few times. V is TRBV15 and J is TRBJ2-5; D perhaps matches TRBD1 (5 bases). The CDR3 contains 16 residues. The germline CDR1 and CDR2 sequences are LNHNV and YYDKDF (reference sequence). Trimming shortened V by 3 bases and J by 2 bases, and 16 bases separated the two germline ends. CDR3 nucleotide sequence: TGTGCCACCAGCAGGGGCCGTCGACAGAAACAAGAGACCCAGTACTTC. It encodes CATSRGRRQKQETQYF. Based on the CDR3 plus reference TRBV15 and TRBJ2-5, the full variable domain is DAMVIQNPRYQVTQFGKPVTLSCSQTLNHNVMYWYQQKSSQAPKLLFHYYDKDFNNEADTPDNFQSRRPNTSFCFLDIRSPGLGDTAMYLCATSRGRRQKQETQYFGPGTRLLVL.

CDR3 DNA sequence: TGTGCCAGCAACGGGGGGAACACCGGGGAGCTGTTTTTT. Its protein product is CASNGGNTGELFF. This chain uses TRBV6-1 with TRBJ2-2; D might be TRBD2 (6 bases). The length of the CDR3 is 13 residues. V was shortened by 7 bases and J by 1 base, with 7 bases between the two germline ends. Looked up from germline, CDR1 is MNHNS and CDR2 is SASEGT.

This chain connects TRBV11-3 to TRBJ2-1; TRBD2 matches 8 bases. The CDR3 spans 15 residues. J was trimmed by 5 bases and V by 5 bases; bases with no gene match: 8. From germline, CDR1 is SGHNT and CDR2 YENEEA. The chain's CDR3 is CASSPGGDLHNEQFF. CDR3 sequence (DNA): TGTGCCAGCAGCCCCGGGGGGGATTTACACAATGAGCAGTTCTTC.

J is TRBJ1-2 and V is TRBV7-9, with D perhaps matching TRBD1 (5 bases). The V gene lost 1 base and the J gene lost 7 bases, with 16 bases spanning the gap. The germline CDR1 and CDR2 sequences are SEHNR and FQNEAQ (reference sequence). This CDR3 is built from 15 residues. The CDR3: CASSLESGGTGGYTF. CDR3 nucleotide sequence: TGTGCCAGCAGCTTAGAGTCGGGGGGTACGGGTGGCTACACCTTC.

This rearrangement joins TRBV28 to TRBJ1-2; TRBD1 aligns across 7 bases. Germline trimming cut 2 bases from V and 0 bases from J; bases unmatched to any gene: 3. The CDR3 sequence is 15 residues long. Germline assignment: CDR1 MDHEN and CDR2 SYDVKM. The CDR3 DNA reads as TGTGCCAGCAGTTTAGCCGGGACAGCTAACTATGGCTACACCTTC. Protein sequence: CASSLAGTANYGYTF.

This chain joins TRBV2 and TRBJ2-7; D perhaps matches TRBD1 (6 bases). The CDR3 runs to 15 residues. V gave up 5 bases and J gave up 2 bases, with 16 bases separating them. The V gene's germline CDR1 is SNHLY and CDR2 FYNNEI. The DNA of the CDR3 is TGTGCCAGCAGTCCAAATGGGGGCCTACCCTACGAGCAGTACTTC. This sequence encodes CASSPNGGLPYEQYF.

The rearrangement joins TRBV19 to TRBJ2-7, with TRBD1 as a possible D gene (5 bases). The CDR3 consists of 15 residues. Trimming stripped 4 bases from V and 2 bases from J, with 15 bases between. Per the germline V gene, CDR1 is LNHDA and CDR2 is SQIVND (reference sequence). CDR3 DNA sequence: TGTGCCAGTAGTAGGACACAGGAATCTACCTACGAGCAGTACTTC. This sequence encodes CASSRTQESTYEQYF. The full variable domain, in which reference TRBV19 and TRBJ2-7 provide the parts outside the CDR3, is DGGITQSPKYLFRKEGQNVTLSCEQNLNHDAMYWYRQDPGQGLRLIYYSQIVNDFQKGDIAEGYSVSREKKESFPLTVTSAQKNPTAFYLCASSRTQESTYEQYFGPGTRLTVT.

CDR3 amino acids: CASSQGSDQPQHF. In DNA, the CDR3 is TGTGCCAGTTCCCAGGGATCTGATCAGCCCCAGCATTTT. The rearrangement joins TRBV18 to TRBJ1-5; tentative D call: TRBD1 (5 bases). CDR3 length: 13 amino acids. The V and J ends lost 9 bases and 5 bases respectively, with 14 bases between them. Germline loops: CDR1 KGHSH, CDR2 LQKENI.

V and J are TRBV2 and TRBJ1-2, with TRBD1 matching 7 bases. V shed 4 bases and J 1 base; nucleotides not matched to a gene: 3. Germline V gives CDR1 SNHLY, CDR2 FYNNEI. The CDR3 is 14 residues long. The CDR3 coding sequence is TGTGCCAGCAGTGGGGACAGCCATAACTATGGCTACACCTTC. This encodes CASSGDSHNYGYTF.